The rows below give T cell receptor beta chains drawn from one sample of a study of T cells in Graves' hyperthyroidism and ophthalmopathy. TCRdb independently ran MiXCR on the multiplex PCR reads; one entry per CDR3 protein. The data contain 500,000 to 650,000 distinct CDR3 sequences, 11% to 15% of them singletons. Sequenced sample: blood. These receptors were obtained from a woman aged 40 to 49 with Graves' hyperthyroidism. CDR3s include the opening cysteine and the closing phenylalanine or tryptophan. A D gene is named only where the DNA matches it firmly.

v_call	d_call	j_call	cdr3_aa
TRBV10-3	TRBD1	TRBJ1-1	CAISESRTGLNTEAFF
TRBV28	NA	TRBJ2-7	CASSLPGYSYEQYF
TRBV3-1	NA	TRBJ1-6	CASSQDWDGQPLHF
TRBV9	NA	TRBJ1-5	CASSVVGAEDQPQHF
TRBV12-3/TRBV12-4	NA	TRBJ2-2	CASSFTGGELFF
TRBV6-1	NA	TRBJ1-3	CASSDMLVSAENTIYF
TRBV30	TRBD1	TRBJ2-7	CAWSVGTGASYEQYF
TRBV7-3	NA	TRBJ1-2	CASSSSGGNDYGYTF
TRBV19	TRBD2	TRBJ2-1	CASSISDVAGGRNEQFF
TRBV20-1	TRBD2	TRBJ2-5	CSVPGGPGETQYF
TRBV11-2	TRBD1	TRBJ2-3	CASSDGTGGDTQYF
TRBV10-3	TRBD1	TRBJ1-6	CAISDNRDSNSPLHF
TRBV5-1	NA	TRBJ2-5	CASSAGRETQYF
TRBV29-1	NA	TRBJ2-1	CSVLNSSYNEQFF
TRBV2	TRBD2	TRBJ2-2	CASRAGLAVNTGELFF
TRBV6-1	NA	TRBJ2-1	CATEPGSSYNEQFF
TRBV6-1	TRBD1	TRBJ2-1	CASSRTGVPNEQFF
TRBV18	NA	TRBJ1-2	CASSPGQSSYGYTF
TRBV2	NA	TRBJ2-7	CASSESGGSSYEQYF
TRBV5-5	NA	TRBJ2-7	CASSLSLAGPYEQYF
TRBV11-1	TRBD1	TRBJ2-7	CASSLGTGVALRYEQYF
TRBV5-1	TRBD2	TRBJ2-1	CASSQVQGLAGDLF
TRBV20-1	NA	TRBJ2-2	CSASKGWYTGELFF
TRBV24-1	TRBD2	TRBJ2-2	CATSDPGLAGAGELFF
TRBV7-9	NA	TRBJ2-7	CASSLPPTGPLHYEQYF
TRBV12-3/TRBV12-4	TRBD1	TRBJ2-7	CASSPGGSTGEDEQYF
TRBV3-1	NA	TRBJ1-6	CASSLEQSSYNSPLHF
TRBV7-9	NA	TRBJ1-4	CASSSPPGRKKLFF
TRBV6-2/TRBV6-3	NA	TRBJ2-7	CASSYSMERTEYEQYF
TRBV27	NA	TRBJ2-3	CASSRRPGELFTDTRYF
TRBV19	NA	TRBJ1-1	CASSIKVNTEAFF
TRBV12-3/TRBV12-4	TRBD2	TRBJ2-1	CASSPPRESGGYNEQFF
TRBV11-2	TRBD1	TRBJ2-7	CASAKTTGGVYEQYF
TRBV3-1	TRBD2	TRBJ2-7	CASSSTPRYYSGSRYEQYF
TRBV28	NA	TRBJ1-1	CASSLRGAGSRTEAFF
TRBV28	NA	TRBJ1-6	CASRILQGNSPLHF